This T cell receptor (beta chain) was obtained from a study of T cells in Graves' hyperthyroidism and ophthalmopathy. Study details: Peripheral blood was drawn at first diagnosis, prior to all treatment. Overall study findings and caveats: Appearing also in blood were most of the thyroid clonotypes expanded above 0.001. Ophthalmopathy, as predicted by the model, came a median roughly 6.5 months after the prediction.

Diagnoses used clinical symptoms, serum thyroxine and TRAb, thyroid ultrasound and orbital computed tomography. There were TCR beta CDR3 regions amplified from RNA transcripts. Initially, a first-round RT-PCR of the TCR CDR3 employed the HTBI primer set. TCRdb passed the multiplex PCR reads through MiXCR, listing each CDR3 protein once. This sample has some 600,000 distinct CDR3 sequences; roughly 13% occur once, and the top ten carry more than 4.5%. This clonotype was detected ten times or more. What it recognizes is unknown. This CDR3 region has 14 residues. The germline gives CDR1 LNHDA, CDR2 SQIVND (reference sequence). V lost 5 bases and J 9 bases, leaving 17 bases between the germline ends.

The material sequenced was blood. This chain uses TRBV19 with TRBJ2-4; D not certain. The clonotype comes from a woman aged 30 to 39 with Graves' hyperthyroidism that later progressed to Graves' ophthalmopathy. The CDR3 region has the DNA TGTGCCAGTAGTTTTCAGCGCCGGGCTCTCATTCAGTACTTC. This sequence encodes CASSFQRRALIQYF.